The next 29 T cell receptor beta chains were all read from a single sample in a study of cytomegalovirus exposure and HLA in healthy donors. Primers included in the PCR were 60 Vbeta and 13 Jbeta primers. Measured with immunoSEQ multiplex PCR; TCRdb has only the in-frame clones, and not every one. The sample holds approximately 220,000 clones, just over 75% seen once. Sequenced material: PBMCs. The receptors here all came from a man aged 18 to 30 in good health and CMV-seronegative.

V and J are TRBV13 and TRBJ2-1, with TRBD1 matching 10 bases. Germline CDR1 and CDR2: PRHDT and FYEKMQ (reference sequence). This CDR3 region has 14 residues. V was pared by 4 bases and J by 7 bases, with 4 bases of the junction left unmatched. CDR3 sequence (DNA): TGTGCCAGCAGCTGGGGGACAGGGGTAAATGAGCAGTTCTTC. As protein: CASSWGTGVNEQFF.

The chain couples TRBV6-1 to TRBJ2-7, with 12 bases that match TRBD2. CDR3 length: 15 amino acids. Germline V gives CDR1 MNHNS, CDR2 SASEGT. V shed 4 bases and J 6 bases; nucleotides not matched to a gene: 7. The CDR3 nucleotides are TGTGCCAGCAGTGGCGGGACTAGCGGGCGACGCGAGCAGTACTTC. Its translation is CASSGGTSGRREQYF.

This clone was counted between two and nine times. This chain links TRBV19 with TRBJ2-3; 8 nucleotides agree with TRBD1. Germline-derived CDR1 and CDR2 are LNHDA and SQIVND (reference sequence). The trim removed 5 bases at V and 2 bases at J, leaving 6 bases unmatched. CDR3 length: 15 residues. CDR3 loop: CASSSQDRVTDTQYF. The DNA for the CDR3 is TGTGCCAGTAGTTCACAGGACAGGGTCACAGATACGCAGTATTTT.

This clone occurred a few times. The chain combines TRBV5-1 with TRBJ1-1; the D gene is possibly TRBD1 (5 bases). The germline gives CDR1 SGHRS, CDR2 YFSETQ. The CDR3 sequence is 13 residues long. V was cut by 4 bases and J by 2 bases, with 9 bases left in between. The CDR3 loop reads CASSRQLNTEAFF. The CDR3 DNA is TGCGCCAGCAGCCGACAGTTAAACACTGAAGCTTTCTTT. Full variable domain (remainder filled in from reference TRBV5-1 and TRBJ1-1): KAGVTQTPRYLIKTRGQQVTLSCSPISGHRSVSWYQQTPGQGLQFLFEYFSETQRNKGNFPGRFSGRQFSNSRSEMNVSTLELGDSALYLCASSRQLNTEAFFGQGTRLTVV.

V gene TRBV28 combines with J gene TRBJ2-1, with D possibly TRBD1 on 6 matching bases. The CDR3 consists of 15 residues. Per germline, CDR1 MDHEN and CDR2 SYDVKM. The V end lost 5 bases, the J end lost 7 bases, and 18 bases lay between the germline ends. This CDR3 is CASSESRGGGNEQFF. DNA for the CDR3: TGTGCCAGCAGTGAAAGCAGGGGCGGTGGAAATGAGCAGTTCTTC.

The chain uses TRBV5-4 and TRBJ2-3, with unresolved D. Between the trimmed V and J ends, which lost 0 bases and 2 bases, there was a span of 13 bases. This CDR3 has 16 residues. Germline V CDR1 and CDR2: SGHNT, YYREEE (reference sequence). For the CDR3, the DNA is TGTGCCAGCAGCTTGGCCAACAATTTAAACACAGATACGCAGTATTTT. It codes for CASSLANNLNTDTQYF.

Here the CDR3 reads CASSKDRLLTGELFF. In nucleotides, the CDR3 is TGTGCCAGCAGTAAGGACAGGCTACTCACCGGGGAGCTGTTTTTT. This chain links TRBV5-4 with TRBJ2-2, with 7 bases identical to TRBD1. The CDR3 is 15 amino acids. V shed 5 bases, J shed 4 bases, and the junction held 8 bases outside the gene matches. Per the germline V gene, CDR1 is SGHNT and CDR2 is YYREEE (reference sequence).

The genes are TRBV28 and TRBJ1-2; 9 bases are shared with TRBD1. Germline CDR1 MDHEN, CDR2 SYDVKM. The V segment lost 6 bases and the J segment 4 bases; nucleotides outside the gene matches: 6. The CDR3 is 14 residues long. This chain's CDR3 is CASREQGAFYGYTF. The DNA of the CDR3 is TGTGCCAGCAGGGAACAGGGGGCGTTCTATGGCTACACCTTC.

This clone showed up just a few times. This sequence joins TRBV18 and TRBJ2-1; TRBD2 matches 10 bases. Germline trimming cut 3 bases from V and 9 bases from J; bases unmatched to any gene: 8. The CDR3 length is 15 residues. Looked up from germline, CDR1 is KGHSH and CDR2 is LQKENI. The CDR3 nucleotides read TGTGCCAGCTCACCCCCATCAAGCGGGAGGGGTGAGCAGTTCTTC. As protein: CASSPPSSGRGEQFF.

The chain is built from TRBV15 and TRBJ1-1; D not resolved. V was clipped by 0 bases and J by 9 bases, with 11 bases between them. Germline loops: CDR1 LNHNV, CDR2 YYDKDF (reference sequence). The CDR3 sequence is 13 residues long. The CDR3 region has the DNA TGTGCCACCAGCAGAGATTTGGGCCGGAAAGCTTTCTTT. It is translated as CATSRDLGRKAFF.

The CDR3 DNA reads TGTGCCAGCAGCTTCGGCGTAGGGGGCGATACGCAGTATTTT. This codes for CASSFGVGGDTQYF. The rearrangement uses TRBV7-3 and TRBJ2-3; 7 bases map to TRBD1. Per germline, CDR1 SGHTA and CDR2 FQGTGA. The CDR3 covers 14 residues. The J segment lost 6 bases and the V segment lost 3 bases, leaving 6 bases of the junction unmatched.

V gene TRBV5-4 combines with J gene TRBJ1-1; D is possibly TRBD1 (5 bases). The CDR3 spans 15 residues. Germline CDR1 and CDR2: SGHNT and YYREEE (reference sequence). Trimming left V 2 bases short and J 5 bases short, with 16 bases between. The CDR3 region has the DNA TGTGCCAGCAGCTTTCTCCAGGGCCGAGAGACTGAAGCTTTCTTT. Translated, it gives CASSFLQGRETEAFF.

This rearrangement joins TRBV5-1 to TRBJ2-7; 9 bases match TRBD2. The CDR3 has 15 residues. The ends lost 3 bases at V and 7 bases at J; junction bases unmatched: 11. The germline V gene encodes CDR1 SGHRS and CDR2 YFSETQ. As DNA, the CDR3 is TGCGCCAGCAGCTCGTCGGTAGCGGGAGCGGGTGAGCAGTACTTC. It specifies CASSSSVAGAGEQYF.

The chain employs TRBV18 and TRBJ2-2; 7 bases fit TRBD1. V shed 4 bases, J shed 7 bases, and the junction held 9 bases outside the gene matches. CDR1 is KGHSH and CDR2 is LQKENI in the germline V gene. This CDR3 is built from 15 residues. The CDR3 spells CASSRNTGESGELFF. CDR3 nucleotides: TGTGCCAGCTCACGGAACACAGGGGAAAGCGGGGAGCTGTTTTTT.

The CDR3 nucleotides read TGTGCCATCAGTGTCTGGGGGGATAACTATGGCTACACCTTC. Translated: CAISVWGDNYGYTF. The chain has TRBV10-3 and TRBJ1-2; TRBD1 is a possible D gene (5 bases). The ends were cut back, 4 bases at V and 1 base at J, with 10 bases in the middle. CDR3 length: 14 residues. Germline assignment: CDR1 ENHRY and CDR2 SYGVKD.

The chain is built from TRBV4-1 and TRBJ2-1, with 9 bases lining up with TRBD2. CDR1 is MGHRA, CDR2 YSYEKL, per germline. The ends lost 4 bases at V and 4 bases at J; junction bases unmatched: 11. The CDR3 consists of 17 residues. This CDR3 is CASSPTPASGGYNEQFF. Here the CDR3 DNA reads TGCGCCAGCAGCCCCACCCCTGCGAGCGGGGGGTACAATGAGCAGTTCTTC.

The chain is built from TRBV10-3 and TRBJ2-1; D possibly corresponds to TRBD1 (8 bases). The CDR3 contains 14 residues. The ends were cut back, 6 bases at V and 5 bases at J, with 14 bases in the middle. Germline CDR1 reads ENHRY; CDR2 reads SYGVKD. This CDR3 reads CAIRLQGGDNEQFF. The CDR3 region has the DNA TGTGCCATCAGATTACAGGGGGGGGACAATGAGCAGTTCTTC.

This clone appeared a single time. This specimen includes other DNA sequences encoding the same CDR3. The gene calls are TRBV5-4 and TRBJ2-2, with 9 bases that match TRBD1. After removal of 2 bases from V and 7 bases from J, the junction contained 6 bases not matched to a gene. CDR1 SGHNT and CDR2 YYREEE come from the germline V gene (reference sequence). The CDR3 sequence is 15 residues long. CDR3 bases: TGTGCCAGCAGCTTAGCGACAGGGGGAGGCGGGGAGCTGTTTTTT. Its protein product is CASSLATGGGGELFF.

The CDR3 here is CASSLAGAGAYEQYF. The CDR3 nucleotides read TGTGCCAGCAGCTTGGCCGGAGCCGGAGCTTACGAGCAGTACTTC. J is TRBJ2-7 and V is TRBV5-5, with no clear D. The length of the CDR3 is 15 residues. Germline V gene sequence: CDR1 SGHKS, CDR2 YYEKEE (reference sequence). The ends were cut back, 0 bases at V and 4 bases at J, with 14 bases in the middle.

This clone was seen a few times. The chain employs TRBV5-6 and TRBJ2-2; TRBD1 agrees at 12 bases. CDR3 size: 19 residues. Germline loops: CDR1 SGHDT, CDR2 YYEEEE. The junction had 9 bases not matched to a gene; V was cut back by 1 base and J by 2 bases. CDR3 coding DNA: TGTGCCAGCAGCTTGATCCCCGGGACAGGGGGCTACAACACCGGGGAGCTGTTTTTT. Encoded protein: CASSLIPGTGGYNTGELFF.

The J gene is TRBJ1-6, the V gene TRBV5-1; D perhaps matches TRBD1 (6 bases). The germline V and J ends were trimmed by 1 base and 5 bases, with 13 bases remaining between them. Germline V gene sequence: CDR1 SGHRS, CDR2 YFSETQ. This CDR3 region has 16 residues. The CDR3 coding sequence is TGCGCCAGCAGCTTGAAACCGGGACAAGATAATTCACCCCTCCACTTT. It translates to CASSLKPGQDNSPLHF.

The rearrangement joins TRBV5-1 to TRBJ1-1; tentative D call: TRBD1 (6 bases). The CDR3 sequence is 15 residues long. The V end was cut by 0 bases, the J end by 4 bases, with 13 bases between. Germline CDR1 and CDR2: SGHRS and YFSETQ. CDR3 coding DNA: TGCGCCAGCAGCTTGGGGCTACAGGGTGGCACTGAAGCTTTCTTT. It specifies CASSLGLQGGTEAFF.

This clone showed up just a few times. CDR3 in amino acids: CAWIGAGEGGTEAFF. For the CDR3, the DNA is TGTGCCTGGATCGGGGCGGGAGAGGGGGGCACTGAAGCTTTCTTT. This chain links TRBV30 with TRBJ1-1, with a weak D call TRBD1 (6 bases). V shed 4 bases and J shed 4 bases, with 19 bases lying between them. The CDR3 is made up of 15 amino acids. Germline CDR1 is GTSNPN and CDR2 is SVGIG (reference sequence).

V gene TRBV9 combines with J gene TRBJ2-1; 11 bases are shared with TRBD2. Germline V gene data show CDR1 as SGDLS and CDR2 as YYNGEE. CDR3 length equals 19 residues. V lost 3 bases and J lost 2; bases outside the gene matches: 13. This CDR3 reads CASSGGGTSGSPTYNEQFF. CDR3 bases: TGTGCCAGCAGCGGTGGTGGTACTAGCGGGAGTCCGACCTACAATGAGCAGTTCTTC. The whole variable domain, remainder taken from reference TRBV9 and TRBJ2-1, is DSGVTQTPKHLITATGQRVTLRCSPRSGDLSVYWYQQSLDQGLQFLIQYYNGEERAKGNILERFSAQQFPDLHSELNLSSLELGDSALYFCASSGGGTSGSPTYNEQFFGPGTRLTVL.

This chain connects TRBV2 to TRBJ1-5; 7 positions match TRBD1. The V and J ends lost 6 bases and 4 bases, in that order; junction bases with no gene match: 9. CDR1 is SNHLY and CDR2 is FYNNEI in the germline V gene. The length of the CDR3 is 15 residues. The CDR3 protein is CASSPQTGPNQPQHF. CDR3 in DNA: TGTGCCAGCAGCCCCCAGACAGGGCCTAATCAGCCCCAGCATTTT.

This clone was counted between two and nine times. The rearrangement joins TRBV6-1 to TRBJ1-2, with 7 nucleotides matching TRBD1. There are 14 residues in the CDR3. Germline V gene sequence: CDR1 MNHNS, CDR2 SASEGT. Trimming removed 5 bases from V and 2 bases from J; junction bases left unmatched: 5. The chain's CDR3 is CASSSRGTNYGYTF. CDR3 DNA: TGTGCCAGCAGTTCCAGGGGGACCAACTATGGCTACACCTTC.

This chain joins TRBV2 and TRBJ1-4; D is perhaps TRBD1 (6 bases). V dropped 10 bases and J dropped 8 bases, with 14 bases sitting between them. CDR3 size: 12 residues. Per germline, CDR1 SNHLY and CDR2 FYNNEI. The CDR3 DNA sequence: TGTGCCAACGCGGTGGGGGCCGAAAAACTGTTTTTT. Residues: CANAVGAEKLFF.

The J gene is TRBJ1-1, the V gene TRBV2, with a possible D match to TRBD1 (5 bases). Looked up from germline, CDR1 is SNHLY and CDR2 is FYNNEI. CDR3 length: 14 residues. The ends were cut back, 3 bases at V and 3 bases at J, with 11 bases in the middle. CDR3 nucleotide sequence: TGTGCCAGCAGTGATAGGCGGGGGTACACTGAAGCTTTCTTT. Translated, it gives CASSDRRGYTEAFF.

The chain recombines TRBV15 with TRBJ1-1, with 8 bases matching TRBD1. Germline V gene lookup returns CDR1 LNHNV and CDR2 YYDKDF (reference sequence). Losses at the gene ends were 4 bases for V and 4 bases for J; bases not matched to a gene: 2. This CDR3 region has 13 residues. CDR3 in DNA: TGTGCCACCAGCAAGGACAGGGCCACTGAAGCTTTCTTT. Translation gives CATSKDRATEAFF.